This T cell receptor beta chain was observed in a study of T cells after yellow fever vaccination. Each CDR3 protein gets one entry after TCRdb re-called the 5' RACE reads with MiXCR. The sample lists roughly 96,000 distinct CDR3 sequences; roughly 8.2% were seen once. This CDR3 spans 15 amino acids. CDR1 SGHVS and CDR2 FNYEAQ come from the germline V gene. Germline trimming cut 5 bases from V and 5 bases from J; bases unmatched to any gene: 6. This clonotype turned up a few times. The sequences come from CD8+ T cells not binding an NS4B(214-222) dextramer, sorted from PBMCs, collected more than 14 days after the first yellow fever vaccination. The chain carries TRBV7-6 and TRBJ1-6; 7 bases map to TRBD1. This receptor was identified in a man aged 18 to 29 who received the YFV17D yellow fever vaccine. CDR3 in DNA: TGTGCCAGCAGCCCACGGGACAGCAATAATTCACCCCTCCACTTT. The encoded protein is CASSPRDSNNSPLHF.